The source of this TCR beta chain is a study of cytomegalovirus exposure and HLA in healthy donors. Concerning this clone itself: The antigen remains undetermined.

Study results and limitations: In a later analysis, V- and J-gene trimming of beta chains associated with a DCLRE1C missense variant, replicated independently. Certain indistinguishable V segments, among them TRBV6-2 and TRBV6-3, were excluded. Investigators reported 150 to 200 TCR beta chains as tied to cytomegalovirus. Diagnosis of cytomegalovirus status made by the classifier reportedly showed high specificity and sensitivity.

Trimming removed 1 base at V and 2 bases at J, with 6 bases between. Germline CDR1 reads GTSNPN; CDR2 reads SVGIG (reference sequence). CDR3 length: 13 amino acids. The PCR ran on 60 Vbeta and 13 Jbeta primers. Libraries were prepared by immunoSEQ multiplex PCR; TCRdb keeps only in-frame clonotypes and omits some of them. The sample has around 200,000 clones; 75% to 80% are singletons. The source is a man younger than 30 in good health and CMV-seronegative. The V and J genes are TRBV30 and TRBJ1-5; D remains unclear. Material: PBMCs. Here the CDR3 DNA reads TGTGCCTGGAGTGCCCAGGGCAATCAGCCCCAGCATTTT. Amino acids: CAWSAQGNQPQHF.